The entry that follows covers one TCR beta chain sequence. The antigen is unknown. V was pared by 4 bases and J by 0 bases, with 15 bases between. The CDR3 totals 17 residues. Looked up from germline, CDR1 is SEHNR and CDR2 is FQNEAQ (reference sequence). Each subset's genomic DNA was shared equally among a number of immunoSEQ plates. Sequencing was performed with immunoSEQ multiplex PCR; in TCRdb, only in-frame clones are kept and a portion is missing. The repertoire includes a few million clones, around 93% of them detected once, and 1.5% to 2% sits in the top ten. Cells designated naive CD8 were CD45RO-negative and were positively selected for CCR7, with terminally differentiated effector memory CD45RA+ cells excluded. This entry comes from a study of shared clonotypes between healthy human individuals. In the study overall: A donor's plate count was three for CD4 naive and three for CD4 memory; CD8 naive had two and CD8 memory one. Findings of the study overall: All-four-donor shared clonotypes had higher generation probabilities than non-shared clonotypes did.

This chain connects TRBV7-9 to TRBJ2-2; D gene unclear. This clonotype was obtained from a man between 18 and 35 years old in good health. Some clones in this sample may be carry-over from other donors' samples. The sequenced sample was naive CD8+ T cells from PBMCs. This chain's CDR3 is CASSSPWAVSNTGELFF. The CDR3 DNA reads as TGTGCCAGCAGCTCCCCCTGGGCGGTTTCGAACACCGGGGAGCTGTTTTTT.